What follows are 19 T cell receptor beta chains derived from one specimen sequenced in a study of blood T cell repertoires in COVID-19. TCRdb's table, derived via immunoSEQ multiplex PCR, lists solely in-frame clones and lacks some. The sample yields over 100,000 clones, around 78% seen once. The source material was peripheral blood. The receptor set was obtained from a woman aged 55-69 years with acute or convalescent COVID-19.

The rearrangement uses TRBV7-9 and TRBJ2-1; maybe TRBD1 (6 bases). Trimming shortened V by 3 bases and J by 13 bases, and 13 bases separated the two germline ends. CDR1 and CDR2 (germline): SEHNR, FQNEAQ (reference sequence). The CDR3 sequence is 12 residues long. CDR3: CASSFTGRRQFF. The CDR3 bases are TGTGCCAGCAGCTTTACAGGGCGAAGACAGTTCTTC.

This chain joins TRBV30 and TRBJ1-4, with 9 positions matching TRBD1. CDR3 length: 12 amino acids. CDR1 GTSNPN and CDR2 SVGIG come from the germline V gene (reference sequence). Trimming at V came to 7 bases and at J to 4 bases, leaving 1 base not matched to a gene. For the CDR3, the DNA is TGTGCCTTGGGACAGGGTAATGAAAAACTGTTTTTT. Translation gives CALGQGNEKLFF. Filled out from reference TRBV30 and TRBJ1-4, the complete variable domain reads SQTIHQWPATLVQPVGSPLSLECTVEGTSNPNLYWYRQAAGRGLQLLFYSVGIGQISSEVPQNLSASRPQDRQFILSSKKLLLSDSGFYLCALGQGNEKLFFGSGTQLSVL.

J is TRBJ2-1 and V is TRBV24-1; a possible D gene is TRBD2 (5 bases). Germline CDR1 reads KGHDR; CDR2 reads SFDVKD. Trimming removed 4 bases at V and 1 base at J, with 13 bases between. The CDR3 contains 16 residues. As DNA, the CDR3 is TGTGCCACCAGTGACCTAACTCCGGGGTCCTACAATGAGCAGTTCTTC. It yields the protein CATSDLTPGSYNEQFF.

The table lists this clone with a few counts. The chain has TRBV30 and TRBJ1-4; no firm D call. Germline CDR1 GTSNPN, CDR2 SVGIG (reference sequence). Between the trimmed V and J ends, which lost 2 bases and 7 bases, there was a span of 8 bases. The CDR3 extends over 12 amino acids. The CDR3 DNA is TGTGCCTGGAGTCAGATGGCTGAAAAACTGTTTTTT. Protein product: CAWSQMAEKLFF.

The J gene is TRBJ1-4, the V gene TRBV5-4; TRBD1 agrees at 11 bases. Germline CDR1 is SGHNT and CDR2 is YYREEE (reference sequence). The CDR3 spans 16 residues. The ends lost 6 bases at V and 7 bases at J; junction bases unmatched: 11. In DNA, the CDR3 is TGTGCCAGCACCCGGACAGGGGGCGCCGTAGTTGAAAAACTGTTTTTT. Amino acid sequence: CASTRTGGAVVEKLFF.

J is TRBJ2-6 and V is TRBV6-2 or TRBV6-3; no clear D gene. Germline values: CDR1 MNHEY, CDR2 SVGEGT. The V gene lost 0 bases and the J gene lost 1 base, with 7 bases spanning the gap. CDR3 size: 16 residues. The CDR3 reads CASSYSGRSGANVLTF. The CDR3 DNA follows: TGTGCCAGCAGTTACTCTGGCAGATCTGGGGCCAACGTCCTGACTTTC.

This chain joins TRBV10-1 and TRBJ1-1; tentatively, D is TRBD1 (5 bases). Trimming took off 7 bases at V and 6 bases at J, with 15 bases between the two ends. The germline CDR1 and CDR2 sequences are WNHNN and SYGVQD (reference sequence). The length of the CDR3 is 13 residues. CDR3 protein: CASKLAGTSEAFF. For the CDR3, the DNA is TGCGCCAGCAAACTCGCCGGGACTTCTGAAGCTTTCTTT.

The chain recombines TRBV18 with TRBJ1-1; TRBD1 agrees at 7 bases. The junction had 6 bases not matched to a gene; V was cut back by 5 bases and J by 0 bases. Germline loops: CDR1 KGHSH, CDR2 LQKENI. The CDR3 contains 15 residues. For the CDR3, the DNA is TGTGCCAGCTCATACTCCGGGACAGTGAACACTGAAGCTTTCTTT. Protein sequence: CASSYSGTVNTEAFF.

This chain connects TRBV7-8 to TRBJ1-2; no clear D. V was pared by 2 bases and J by 0 bases, with 10 bases between. Germline-derived CDR1 and CDR2 are SGHVS and FQNEAQ. The CDR3 loop spans 15 amino acids. DNA for the CDR3: TGTGCCAGCAGCTTATACCCGGGAGCTAACTATGGCTACACCTTC. This encodes CASSLYPGANYGYTF.

This clone was found a few times. The chain links TRBV28 to TRBJ2-3; tentative D call: TRBD2 (5 bases). Trimming left V 11 bases short and J 3 bases short, with 15 bases between. Germline V lookup: CDR1 MDHEN, CDR2 SYDVKM. The CDR3 loop spans 13 amino acids. CDR3 protein: CAADGMETDTQYF. The CDR3 region has the DNA TGTGCCGCCGACGGGATGGAGACAGATACGCAGTATTTT.

This sequence joins TRBV6-2 or TRBV6-3 and TRBJ1-5; TRBD1 aligns across 12 bases. Germline trimming cut 6 bases from V and 7 bases from J; bases unmatched to any gene: 4. The CDR3 runs to 14 residues. From germline, CDR1 is MNHEY and CDR2 SVGEGT. In DNA, the CDR3 is TGTGCCAGCAGGCCTGGGACAGGGGGCCAGCCCCAGCATTTT. This gives the protein CASRPGTGGQPQHF.

This clone has a handful of counts. This chain links TRBV7-9 with TRBJ2-3, with D unresolved. Germline lookup yields CDR1 SEHNR and CDR2 FQNEAQ (reference sequence). The CDR3 extends over 11 amino acids. V lost 8 bases to trimming and J lost 5 bases, with 8 bases between them. The CDR3 loop is CASVFRDTQYF. In nucleotides, the CDR3 is TGTGCCAGCGTTTTTAGAGATACGCAGTATTTT.

The V call is TRBV13, the J call TRBJ2-7; D perhaps matches TRBD1 (6 bases). In germline, CDR1 is PRHDT, CDR2 FYEKMQ (reference sequence). V gave up 4 bases and J gave up 0 bases, with 13 bases separating them. This CDR3 comprises 15 residues. For the CDR3, the DNA is TGTGCCAGCAGCTCGGACAGTTACGACTCCTACGAGCAGTACTTC. This encodes CASSSDSYDSYEQYF.

In its sample, this clone was seen a few times. This chain links TRBV5-1 with TRBJ2-2; D might be TRBD1 (5 bases). Per the germline V gene, CDR1 is SGHRS and CDR2 is YFSETQ. Between the trimmed V and J ends, which lost 0 bases and 1 base, there was a span of 13 bases. This CDR3 is 17 amino acids long. The CDR3 nucleotides are TGCGCCAGCAGCTTGGGACAGCCCACGAAGAACACCGGGGAGCTGTTTTTT. Its translation is CASSLGQPTKNTGELFF. The variable domain in full, completed from reference TRBV5-1 and TRBJ2-2, reads KAGVTQTPRYLIKTRGQQVTLSCSPISGHRSVSWYQQTPGQGLQFLFEYFSETQRNKGNFPGRFSGRQFSNSRSEMNVSTLELGDSALYLCASSLGQPTKNTGELFFGEGSRLTVL.

The V and J genes are TRBV5-6 and TRBJ1-2; possibly TRBD1 for D (6 bases). V was trimmed by 6 bases and J by 8 bases, leaving 23 bases between them. The germline V gene has CDR1 SGHDT and CDR2 YYEEEE. The length of the CDR3 is 15 residues. The CDR3 DNA reads TGTGCCAGCACCCTGTGGGGTACAGGGACTAACGGCTACACCTTC. As protein: CASTLWGTGTNGYTF.

CDR3 residues: CASSLPRVSGETQYF. The DNA of the CDR3 is TGTGCCAGCAGCTTACCCCGGGTCTCTGGCGAGACCCAGTACTTC. The chain joins TRBV11-1 to TRBJ2-5; D remains unclear. Germline-derived CDR1 and CDR2 are SGHAT and FQDESV (reference sequence). The length of the CDR3 is 15 residues. V dropped 2 bases and J dropped 5 bases, with 15 bases sitting between them.

The chain employs TRBV27 and TRBJ2-1; weak D call: TRBD2 (6 bases). CDR1 is MNHEY, CDR2 SMNVEV, per germline (reference sequence). Trimming stripped 1 base from V and 3 bases from J, with 22 bases between. This CDR3 has 19 residues. Here the CDR3 reads CASSLLPSDPPTGYNEQFF. The CDR3 bases are TGTGCCAGCAGTTTATTGCCTAGCGACCCCCCAACGGGCTACAATGAGCAGTTCTTC.

The genes are TRBV7-2 and TRBJ1-5; D is perhaps TRBD1 (5 bases). CDR1 and CDR2 from the germline V gene are SGHTA and FQGNSA. V was shortened by 8 bases and J by 2 bases, with 16 bases between the two germline ends. This CDR3 has 15 amino acids. In nucleotides, the CDR3 is TGTGCCAGCTCGGCGGGCGGGGCCCGCAATCAGCCCCAGCATTTT. The encoded protein is CASSAGGARNQPQHF.

This clone occurred a few times. The V and J genes are TRBV11-2 and TRBJ2-7; a possible D gene is TRBD1 (5 bases). The CDR3 runs 11 residues. Per germline, CDR1 SGHAT and CDR2 FQNNGV. With 8 bases removed from V and 2 bases from J, the gap between germline ends came to 7 bases. CDR3 loop: CASGAAYEQYF. The CDR3 DNA sequence: TGTGCCAGCGGGGCAGCCTACGAGCAGTACTTC.